A selection of T cell receptor beta chains follows, all from one sample in a study of T cells expressing NK-cell markers. TCRdb reworked the 5' RACE reads into one entry per CDR3 protein, no DNA. This repertoire comprises around 14,000 distinct CDR3 sequences; its ten largest clones make up around 50%. Sequences were obtained from blood T cells: a sorted CD56 or NKG2C T cell subset, CD4+ or CD8+ T cells, or bulk PBMC T cells (not recorded which). These receptors all stem from a man between 18 and 69 years old in good health. The CDR3 runs from the conserved cysteine through the conserved F or W. Not every row has a clone size; where given, it reads once, few, many or a size class.

TRBV29-1,-,TRBJ2-5,CSARGIGSQETQYF
TRBV7-2,-,TRBJ2-7,CASSLARGPYEQYF
TRBV7-2,-,TRBJ2-2,CASRQGNTGELFF
TRBV5-1,-,TRBJ2-5,CASSLAELEQETQYF
TRBV3-1,-,TRBJ1-1,CASALDRNTEAFF
TRBV6-2/TRBV6-3,-,TRBJ2-3,CASSRDSTDTQYF
TRBV4-2,-,TRBJ2-2,CASSQDHPNGELFF
TRBV12-3/TRBV12-4,-,TRBJ2-6,CASSFTSAGANVLTF
TRBV15,-,TRBJ1-2,CATSRDPGHYGYTF
TRBV2,-,TRBJ2-5,CASSGQGEETQYF
TRBV25-1,-,TRBJ1-5,CASSRFSNQPQHF
TRBV15,-,TRBJ1-3,CATSRDGHWTSGNTIYF
TRBV12-3/TRBV12-4,-,TRBJ2-7,CASSSSDGYEQYF
TRBV7-9,-,TRBJ2-2,CASNPTGTGDTGELFF
TRBV5-6,-,TRBJ2-5,CASSLGRGQQTQYF
TRBV25-1,-,TRBJ1-4,CASSDFGVGSEKLFF
TRBV3-1,-,TRBJ1-2,CASSQMTAQLGYTF
TRBV15,-,TRBJ2-2,CATSRAGGELFF
TRBV6-5,-,TRBJ2-3,CASSPGLLGRDTQYF
TRBV11-2,-,TRBJ2-7,CASSFGQTYEQYF
TRBV12-3/TRBV12-4,-,TRBJ2-1,CASRRIQGAEQFF
TRBV7-9,-,TRBJ1-2,CASSLARTGGSGYTF
TRBV20-1,-,TRBJ1-6,CSANDRGSPLHF
TRBV20-1,-,TRBJ2-1,CSAKVFSSTGAERNNEQFF
TRBV5-1,-,TRBJ2-1,CASSWNSLAGVYNEQFF
TRBV11-2,-,TRBJ1-1,CASSTGTEAFF
TRBV6-5,-,TRBJ1-1,CASSYSSGIGTEAFF
TRBV9,-,TRBJ2-1,CASSVDGSGTYNEQFF
TRBV20-1,-,TRBJ2-7,CSASGGPSWNEQYF
TRBV5-1,-,TRBJ2-7,CASSSPDRPYEQYF
TRBV7-6,-,TRBJ2-7,CASSFTGTGTYEQYF
TRBV5-1,-,TRBJ1-1,CASSLDRYEAFF
TRBV12-3/TRBV12-4,medium-sized,TRBJ2-7,CASSVGTSGSHKQYF
TRBV3-1,-,TRBJ2-2,CASKITSGNTGELFF
TRBV5-5,-,TRBJ1-2,CASITSISNYGYTF
TRBV20-1,-,TRBJ1-6,CSARQNNNSPLHF
TRBV29-1,-,TRBJ2-3,CSVEGSSGRLDTQYF
TRBV6-2/TRBV6-3,-,TRBJ2-7,CASSQEQVRSYEQYF
TRBV20-1,-,TRBJ2-2,CSASPPPLSNTGELFF
TRBV5-1,-,TRBJ2-7,CASSLSGRAFYEQYF
TRBV2,-,TRBJ1-2,CASRGTGDRNYGYTF
TRBV10-3,-,TRBJ1-6,CAISVDRDNSPLHF
TRBV18,-,TRBJ1-1,CASSTKQGTEAFF
TRBV12-3/TRBV12-4,-,TRBJ1-6,CASSLVGNNSPLHF
TRBV12-3/TRBV12-4,-,TRBJ2-5,CASSLFLGGETQYF
TRBV7-9,-,TRBJ2-1,CASSLAPNEQFF
TRBV2,-,TRBJ2-5,CASSGPSGYQETQYF
TRBV20-1,-,TRBJ2-7,CSAPGLAGNRDEQYF
TRBV28,-,TRBJ2-3,CASSGLSEGRQYF
TRBV5-1,-,TRBJ2-7,CASSPQGPRFYEQYF
TRBV27,-,TRBJ2-3,CASSLGTSGRADTQYF
TRBV12-3/TRBV12-4,-,TRBJ2-5,CASRDPGQGETQYF
TRBV11-3,-,TRBJ1-5,CASSLVASLGTYNQPQHF
TRBV11-2,-,TRBJ1-2,CASSPGQSGYTF